A selection of T cell receptor beta chains follows, all from one sample in a study of blood T cell repertoires in COVID-19. The repertoire was sequenced with immunoSEQ multiplex PCR; TCRdb's copy has only in-frame clones and lacks some. The top ten clones hold less than 2% of a sample with 85,000 to 100,000 clones, just over 90% of them seen once. The material sequenced was peripheral blood. The receptor set was obtained from a man aged 55-75 years with acute or convalescent COVID-19. Both conserved end residues are part of each CDR3. D genes are given only for firm matches. Expanded clones get a size class; other rows say once, few or many, or leave the size out.

TRBV11-2	TRBD1	TRBJ2-7	NA	TGTGCCAGCAGCCCCGGGACAGCGAGGTTAGAGCAGTACTTC	CASSPGTARLEQYF
TRBV21-1	NA	TRBJ1-2	NA	TGTGCCAGCAGCAAAAGCGGACAGGGGGCGAAGGACTATGGCTACACCTTC	CASSKSGQGAKDYGYTF
TRBV3-1/TRBV3-2	NA	TRBJ1-1	NA	TGTGCCAGCAGCACAGGGAACCCTGAAGCTTTCTTT	CASSTGNPEAFF
TRBV19	TRBD1	TRBJ2-3	few	TGTGCCAGTAGTAGGGGCAGGGGGTCAGATACGCAGTATTTT	CASSRGRGSDTQYF
TRBV6-5	NA	TRBJ2-1	NA	TGTGCCAGCAGTTACTCGAGTAACTCTAAACCCAATGAGCAGTTCTTC	CASSYSSNSKPNEQFF
TRBV6-5	TRBD1	TRBJ1-4	NA	TGTGCCAGCAGGGACAGGGTACGTGAAAAACTGTTTTTT	CASRDRVREKLFF
TRBV3-1/TRBV3-2	TRBD1	TRBJ1-6	NA	TGTGCCAGCAGCCGCCAGGACAGGGGGTATTCACCCCTCCACTTT	CASSRQDRGYSPLHF
TRBV12-3/TRBV12-4	NA	TRBJ1-2	NA	TGTGCCAGCAGTTTACAGGGTTATGGCTACACCTTC	CASSLQGYGYTF
TRBV5-6	NA	TRBJ1-2	few	TGTGCCAGCAGCTTGGTCACTTCTTATGGCTACACCTTC	CASSLVTSYGYTF
TRBV11-3	NA	TRBJ1-5	NA	TGTGCCAGCAGCTTAGATATGGGGGGGCGACAGCCCCAGCATTTT	CASSLDMGGRQPQHF
TRBV2	TRBD1	TRBJ1-6	once	TGTGCCAGCAGTCCGGACAGGGGGACGCTCTCCTATAATTCACCCCTCCACTTT	CASSPDRGTLSYNSPLHF
TRBV4-2	TRBD2	TRBJ2-4	NA	TGTGCCAGCAGCCAAGAGAAGGCGGGGGACATTCAGTACTTC	CASSQEKAGDIQYF
TRBV27	NA	TRBJ1-5	NA	TGTGCCAGCAGTCCAACAAGGGGCAGCAATCAGCCCCAGCATTTT	CASSPTRGSNQPQHF
TRBV6-1	NA	TRBJ1-3	NA	TGTGCCAGCAGTGAACAGGGCTCTGGAAACACCATATATTTT	CASSEQGSGNTIYF
TRBV4-1	NA	TRBJ1-5	NA	TGCGCCAGCAGCCAAGAGGGTCGGGGGGACAATCAGCCCCAGCATTTT	CASSQEGRGDNQPQHF
TRBV7-9	NA	TRBJ1-1	NA	TGTGCCAGCAGCTTTACGGTGGGGAGCACTGAAGCTTTCTTT	CASSFTVGSTEAFF